This T cell receptor beta chain was profiled in a study of identifying expanded T cells in peripheral blood. Study results and caveats: Variance in clone template counts between roughly two-week samples significantly increased with total template count across all healthy donors. Technical replicates showed approximately 1.2 changed clones; approximately 2 weeks about 16; four weeks 19.

Of note for this clone: The antigen remains undetermined.

The trim removed 3 bases at V and 4 bases at J, leaving 7 bases unmatched. The CDR3 extends over 15 amino acids. CDR1 and CDR2 from the germline V gene are SEHNR and FQNEAQ (reference sequence). The table came from immunoSEQ multiplex PCR; TCRdb's copy has only in-frame clones and leaves some out. The sample carries some 93,000 clones, about nine tenths recorded once. The chain links TRBV7-9 to TRBJ2-5, with 8 bases matching TRBD1. The sequencing input was blood. This clonotype was obtained from a person between 18 and 75 years old in good health. CDR3 sequence reads: CASSFRQGLGETQYF. The CDR3 region has the DNA TGTGCCAGCAGCTTTCGACAGGGGTTGGGAGAGACCCAGTACTTC.